One T cell receptor (beta chain) is described in this entry. Antigen unknown. The method was immunoSEQ multiplex PCR; TCRdb's version includes in-frame clones alone and lacks a portion of them. In the table there are fewer than 80,000 clones, around four fifths of which are singletons. The data originate from a study of OX40 agonist ivuxolimab in advanced cancers. Study summary: From about 23 to 85 years was the age range, with a mean of 60 years, and nearly 85% were male. Allowance was made for prior anti-PD-1, anti-PD-L1 or anti-CTLA-4 therapy, and around 44% had some. Study outcomes and limitations: Antigen specificity of clonally expanded peripheral T cells was not established.

Germline CDR1 SNHLY, CDR2 FYNNEI. This CDR3 is 14 amino acids long. V dropped 6 bases and J dropped 4 bases, with 15 bases sitting between them. The chain recombines TRBV2 with TRBJ1-2; D is unresolved. The starting material was CD4+ or CD8+ T cells sorted from blood, obtained in a trial of the OX40 agonist ivuxolimab. This sequence originates from an adult with an advanced solid tumor such as melanoma, head and neck, liver or kidney cancer. The CDR3 coding sequence is TGTGCCAGCAGCGGAACAATTTCGGGCTATGGCTACACCTTC. Residues: CASSGTISGYGYTF.